The 2 T cell receptor beta chains reported below all come from one sample, sequenced in a study of regulatory T cells in long-lasting Graves disease. Indicated time point: newly diagnosed GD, antithyroid drugs for less than 3 months. There was RNA extracted from PBMCs, and the TCR library was made from it. Arm-PCR of CDR3 regions with iRepertoire HTBI primers generated TCR beta libraries. In TCRdb, the multiplex PCR reads were re-called with MiXCR into one record per CDR3 protein. This table has approximately 540,000 distinct CDR3 sequences, more than 10% appearing once. These same data were also listed under a study on T cells in Graves' hyperthyroidism and ophthalmopathy.

The sequencing here drew on peripheral blood mononuclear cells (PBMCs), taken at new diagnosis, from a patient treated with antithyroid drugs. These TCRs come from a woman aged 25 to 39 with Graves disease.

In this sample, this clonotype turned up many times. The chain combines TRBV7-2 with TRBJ1-5; D is ambiguous. Trimming shortened V by 4 bases and J by 6 bases, and 16 bases separated the two germline ends. The CDR3 runs to 15 residues. CDR1 and CDR2 from the germline V gene are SGHTA and FQGNSA. The CDR3 sequence: CASSSEGGPVQPQHF. CDR3 nucleotide sequence: TGTGCCAGCAGCTCAGAGGGCGGTCCCGTTCAGCCCCAGCATTTT.

This clonotype was counted many times. The CDR3 loop is CASTRSGGGGDTQYF. The CDR3 nucleotides read TGTGCCAGCACCCGATCAGGAGGGGGCGGAGATACGCAGTATTTT. V and J are TRBV28 and TRBJ2-3; D may be TRBD1 (7 bases). The CDR3 loop spans 15 amino acids. The germline V and J ends were trimmed by 7 bases and 5 bases, with 19 bases remaining between them. CDR1 and CDR2 (germline): MDHEN, SYDVKM.